The clone carrying this T cell receptor (beta chain) was counted between two and nine times. The data were obtained in a study of post-analysis software for immune sequencing data. The library was made from cDNA and included unique molecular identifiers. TCRdb redid the calling of the PCR reads with MiXCR, one entry per CDR3 protein. The sample holds hundreds of thousands of distinct CDR3 sequences; 30% are singletons and the top ten take approximately 0.55%. The material sequenced was blood. This TCR was sampled from a girl aged 10-17 years with multiple sclerosis.

This CDR3 is CASSQEGRQPQHF. The CDR3 nucleotides are TGTGCCAGCAGCCAAGAAGGGCGCCAGCCCCAGCATTTT. The genes are TRBV4-2 and TRBJ1-5, with D uncertain. Trimming shortened V by 0 bases and J by 7 bases, and 7 bases separated the two germline ends. The CDR3 has 13 amino acids. Germline V gene lookup returns CDR1 LGHNA and CDR2 YNFKEQ.